What follows describes a single TCR beta chain. Antigen: not known. At baseline, cycle 4 day 1, and cycle 7 day 1, blood was sampled. This sample is drawn from a study of OX40 agonist ivuxolimab in advanced cancers. Study information: Partial responses were observed in three patients, of whom one had hepatocellular carcinoma and two had cutaneous melanoma.

Clones were read by immunoSEQ multiplex PCR, and TCRdb kept only the in-frame ones, dropping some. The data show fewer than 80,000 clones, with 77% seen just once and roughly 1.6% held by the top ten. The CDR3 is 17 amino acids. Germline-derived CDR1 and CDR2 are PRHDT and FYEKMQ (reference sequence). Trimming stripped 5 bases from V and 0 bases from J, with 16 bases between. General observations from the study: Dosing at 0.1 to 3.0 mg/kg was accompanied by clonal expansion of CD4+ and CD8+ blood T cells by week 6. In general, CD8+ T cells held more expanded clones than CD4+ did, on average.

The input for sequencing was CD4+ or CD8+ T cells sorted from blood, taken in a trial of the OX40 agonist ivuxolimab. The rearrangement joins TRBV13 to TRBJ1-4, with D possibly matching TRBD1 (5 bases). The receptor's source is an adult with an advanced solid tumor such as melanoma, head and neck, liver or kidney cancer. CDR3 amino acids: CASSQGRKPATNEKLFF. In DNA, the CDR3 is TGTGCCAGCAGCCAGGGACGGAAGCCCGCAACTAATGAAAAACTGTTTTTT.